These T cell receptor beta chains were read from a single sample in a study of blood T cell repertoires in COVID-19. Assay used: immunoSEQ multiplex PCR; TCRdb lists only in-frame clones, some missing. The sample records fewer than 250,000 clones, about nine tenths being singletons. The specimen was PBMCs or T cells enriched from blood (not recorded which). All receptors come from a man in his thirties or forties in a cohort exposed to, infected with or recovered from COVID-19 (not recorded which). The CDR3 runs from the conserved cysteine through the conserved F or W. Clone size is not always given. Where it is, it says once, few, many or a class for expanded clones.

TRBJ1-4 | NA | TRBV7-9 | CAGARIRGRENEKLFF
TRBJ1-2 | NA | TRBV11-2 | CASRGGAGKGYTF
TRBJ1-5 | NA | TRBV28 | CASSLGTGDNQPQHF
TRBJ1-5 | NA | TRBV5-5 | CASSGDRGDQPQHF
TRBJ1-6 | NA | TRBV5-8 | CASSPGQGLPVRAPLHF
TRBJ2-5 | NA | TRBV11-2 | CASSLDPLRETQYF
TRBJ2-7 | NA | TRBV4-1 | CASSQVSGTSYEQYF
TRBJ1-1 | NA | TRBV9 | CASSAGGGYPYNTEAFF
TRBJ2-3 | NA | TRBV11-2 | CASSLGVTGITDTQYF
TRBJ1-1 | NA | TRBV11-1 | CASSRLPQGGGEAFF
TRBJ1-2 | NA | TRBV28 | CASSTAGTDFYGYTF
TRBJ2-3 | NA | TRBV21-1 | CASSSGTGTDTQYF
TRBJ2-5 | once | TRBV9 | CASSVGPRGETQYF
TRBJ2-1 | NA | TRBV20-1 | CSASSSGSREQFF
TRBJ2-5 | once | TRBV5-4 | CASSLPGETQYF
TRBJ1-1 | NA | TRBV5-6 | CASSLASQEAFF